This T cell receptor beta chain was documented in a study of CD8+CD57+ T cells in acquired aplastic anemia. Study information: DNA from sorted CD4+ and CD8+ cells averaged around 3.2 ug.

Remarks on this clonotype: The antigen is undetermined.

Sequenced patients had shown CD8+CD57+ cell expansion by flow cytometry. Blood samples were obtained from patients who had received no prior therapy. Genomic DNA templated the TCR beta VDJ and CDR3 profiling. From the reads, TCRdb called clonotypes with MiXCR, one entry per CDR3 protein. The table has around 200,000 distinct CDR3 sequences, about half seen once; the top ten hold just under 20%. CDR3 size: 14 residues. J gave up 2 bases and V 7 bases, and 5 bases lay outside the gene matches. CDR1 and CDR2 from the germline V gene are DFQATT and SNEGSKA (reference sequence). Study observations and caveats: Common to patients and controls were approximately 30 CD8+ CDR3 sequences.

The clonotype originates from a human donor with aplastic anemia. Sequenced material: sorted CD4+, CD8+, or CD8+CD57+ T cells (not recorded which) from PBMCs. The J gene is TRBJ2-7, the V gene TRBV20-1; 13 nucleotides agree with TRBD2. Written as DNA, the CDR3 is TGCAGTGGAGCGACTAGCGGGGGGACCTACGAGCAGTACTTC. Protein product: CSGATSGGTYEQYF.